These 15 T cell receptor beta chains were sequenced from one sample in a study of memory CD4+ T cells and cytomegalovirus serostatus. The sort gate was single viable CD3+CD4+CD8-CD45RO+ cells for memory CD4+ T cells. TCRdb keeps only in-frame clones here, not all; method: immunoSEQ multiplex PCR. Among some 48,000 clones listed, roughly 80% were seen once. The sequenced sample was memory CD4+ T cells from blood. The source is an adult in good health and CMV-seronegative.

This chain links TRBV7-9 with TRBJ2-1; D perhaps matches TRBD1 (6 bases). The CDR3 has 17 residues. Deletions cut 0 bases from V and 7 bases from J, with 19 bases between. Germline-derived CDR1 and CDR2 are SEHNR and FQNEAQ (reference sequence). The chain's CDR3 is CASSLASLGAGENEQFF. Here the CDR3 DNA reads TGTGCCAGCAGCTTAGCGTCTTTGGGGGCAGGGGAGAATGAGCAGTTCTTC.

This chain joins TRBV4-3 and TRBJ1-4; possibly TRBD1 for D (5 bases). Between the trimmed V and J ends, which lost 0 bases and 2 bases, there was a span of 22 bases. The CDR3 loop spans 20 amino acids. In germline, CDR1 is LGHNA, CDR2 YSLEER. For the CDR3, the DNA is TGCGCCAGCAGCCAAGAAAATACGCAGGGAGGGCTTGGCACTAATGAAAAACTGTTTTTT. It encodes CASSQENTQGGLGTNEKLFF.

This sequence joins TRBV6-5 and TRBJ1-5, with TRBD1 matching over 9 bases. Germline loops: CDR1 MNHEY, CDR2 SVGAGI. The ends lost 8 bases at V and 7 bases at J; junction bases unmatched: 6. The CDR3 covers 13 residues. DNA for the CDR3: TGTGCCAGCGCTAGGACAGGGGTACAGCCCCAGCATTTT. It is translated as CASARTGVQPQHF.

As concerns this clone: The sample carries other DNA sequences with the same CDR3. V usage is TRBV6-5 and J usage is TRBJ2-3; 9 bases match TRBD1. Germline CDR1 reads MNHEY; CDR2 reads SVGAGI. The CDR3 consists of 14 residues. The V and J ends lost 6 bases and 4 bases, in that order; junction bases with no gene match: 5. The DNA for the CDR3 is TGTGCCAGCAGATGGGACAGGGTGGCAGATACGCAGTATTTT. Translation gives CASRWDRVADTQYF.

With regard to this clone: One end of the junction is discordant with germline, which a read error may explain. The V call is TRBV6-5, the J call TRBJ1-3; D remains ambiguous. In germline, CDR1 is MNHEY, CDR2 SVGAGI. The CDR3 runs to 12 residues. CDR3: CATTEDRLARHF. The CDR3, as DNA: TGTGCCACCACAGAAGACCGGCTAGCCCGTCATTTT.

As DNA, the CDR3 is TGCGCCAGCAGTTTAGGTAGGGCCCGCACAGATACGCAGTATTTT. This codes for CASSLGRARTDTQYF. The genes are TRBV5-1 and TRBJ2-3; D is uncertain. The V end lost 5 bases, the J end lost 1 base, and 14 bases lay between the germline ends. The germline V gene has CDR1 SGHRS and CDR2 YFSETQ. The CDR3 consists of 15 residues.

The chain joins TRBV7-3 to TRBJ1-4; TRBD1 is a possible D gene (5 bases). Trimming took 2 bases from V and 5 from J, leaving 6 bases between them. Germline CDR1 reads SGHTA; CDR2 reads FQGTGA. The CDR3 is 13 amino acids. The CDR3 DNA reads TGTGCCAGCAGCTTAGGGGGAAATGAAAAACTGTTTTTT. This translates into CASSLGGNEKLFF. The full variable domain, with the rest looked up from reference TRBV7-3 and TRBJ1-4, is GAGVSQTPSNKVTEKGKYVELRCDPISGHTALYWYRQSLGQGPEFLIYFQGTGAADDSGLPNDRFFAVRPEGSVSTLKIQRTERGDSAVYLCASSLGGNEKLFFGSGTQLSVL.

The DNA for the CDR3 is TGTGCCAGCAGCTTGGGGGGCCTGAACACTGAAGCTTTCTTT. Translating gives CASSLGGLNTEAFF. The gene calls are TRBV7-2 and TRBJ1-1; D is possibly TRBD1 (6 bases). Trimming shortened V by 3 bases and J by 0 bases, and 8 bases separated the two germline ends. Germline V gene sequence: CDR1 SGHTA, CDR2 FQGNSA. The CDR3 length is 14 residues.

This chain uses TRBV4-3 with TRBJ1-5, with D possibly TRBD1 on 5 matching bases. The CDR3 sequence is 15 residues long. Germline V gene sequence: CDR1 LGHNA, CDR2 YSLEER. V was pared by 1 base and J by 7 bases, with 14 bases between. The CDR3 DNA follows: TGCGCCAGCAGCCAAGGGTTTGGGGCAGGGCAGCCCCAGCATTTT. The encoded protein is CASSQGFGAGQPQHF.

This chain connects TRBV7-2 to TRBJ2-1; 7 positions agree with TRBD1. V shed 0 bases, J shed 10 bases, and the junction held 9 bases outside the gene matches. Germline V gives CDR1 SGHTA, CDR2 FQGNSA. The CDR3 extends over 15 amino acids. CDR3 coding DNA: TGTGCCAGCAGCTTAGCGATAGAGGGGGCGGACGAGCAGTTCTTC. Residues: CASSLAIEGADEQFF.

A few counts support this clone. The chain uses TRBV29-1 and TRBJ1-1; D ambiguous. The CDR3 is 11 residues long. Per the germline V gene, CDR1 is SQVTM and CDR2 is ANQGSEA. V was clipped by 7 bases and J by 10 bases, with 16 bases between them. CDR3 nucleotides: TGCAGCGCATCGGGTTTAGGTCGAGCTTTCTTT. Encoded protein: CSASGLGRAFF.

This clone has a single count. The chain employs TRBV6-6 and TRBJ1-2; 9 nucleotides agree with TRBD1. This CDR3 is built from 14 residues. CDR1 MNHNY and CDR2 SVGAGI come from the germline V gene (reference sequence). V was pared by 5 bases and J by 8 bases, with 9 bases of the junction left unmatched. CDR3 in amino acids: CASSLPGQGEGYTF. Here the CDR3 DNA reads TGTGCCAGCAGTCTACCGGGACAGGGAGAAGGCTACACCTTC.

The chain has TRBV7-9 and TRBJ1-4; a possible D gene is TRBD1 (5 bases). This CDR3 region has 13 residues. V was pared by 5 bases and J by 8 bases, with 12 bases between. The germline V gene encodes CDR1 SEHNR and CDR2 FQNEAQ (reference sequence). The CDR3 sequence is CASSPGRVEKLFF. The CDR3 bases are TGTGCCAGCAGCCCTGGCAGGGTAGAAAAACTGTTTTTT.

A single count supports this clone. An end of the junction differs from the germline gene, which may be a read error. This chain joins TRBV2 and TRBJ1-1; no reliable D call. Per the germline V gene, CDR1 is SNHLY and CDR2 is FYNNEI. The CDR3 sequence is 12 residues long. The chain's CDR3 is CASMPGPTAAFF. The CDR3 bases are TGTGCCAGCATGCCAGGCCCTACTGCAGCTTTCTTT.

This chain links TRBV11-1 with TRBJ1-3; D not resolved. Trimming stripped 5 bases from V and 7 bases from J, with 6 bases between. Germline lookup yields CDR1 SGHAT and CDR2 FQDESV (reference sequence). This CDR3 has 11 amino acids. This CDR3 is CASSASNTIYF. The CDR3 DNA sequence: TGTGCCAGCAGCGCATCGAACACCATATATTTT.